The source of this T cell receptor beta chain is a study of T cell responses to AZD1222 COVID-19 vaccine (dated by TCRdb to about 2021). For the study in its entirety: TCR sequencing was performed for 230 to 250 trial participants, of whom 200 to 220 were given two doses of AZD1222 and some 26 were given two doses of MenACWY control vaccine. Trial participants were enrolled by age into subgroups of 18-55, 56-69 and 70-plus years, and about 150, 27 and 61 TCR-sequenced participants, respectively, were included in these subgroups.

The meaning of the sample's time point label: about 28 days (+/-7) after the second vaccine dose. AZD1222 recipients with second doses at about 4 weeks or about 12 weeks were pooled, because spike-specific TCR depth and breadth did not differ between schedules. Vaccinee samples came from UK trials COV001 and COV002, including a single-blind randomized controlled phase 2/3 trial of AZD1222 (ChAdOx1 nCoV-19) in healthy adults. For TCRbeta chain sequencing, PBMC samples were collected from trial participants at day 0 and at day 28 after the second dose. Note on this clone: Its antigen has not been determined. Base-call qualities are not available, and no considerably larger clone is one nucleotide away.

V loses 0 bases at its end and J loses 6 bases; junction bases beyond the gene matches: 8. From its cysteine to its phenylalanine, the CDR3 spans 17 amino acids. Only the CDR3 part of the read is kept: 51 bases, read in frame from the first base. The germline V gene gives CDR1 as SGHRS and CDR2 as YFSETQ. The CDR3 regions of human TCRbeta chains were analyzed by immunosequencing. The source study handled its data this way. TCRs in the repertoires were compared against a reference library of SARS-CoV-2-specific TCRs that had been generated with the MIRA antigen-specificity platform. Breadth was defined as the fraction of unique TCRs that were SARS-CoV-2-associated, and depth was defined as the fraction of total T cells that were SARS-CoV-2-associated. Using the MIRA data, each spike-specific TCR was assigned both to the spike region to which the TCR was reactive and to a CD4 or CD8 class. Log10-transformed breadth and depth values were compared by one-way ANOVA with Sidak's multiple comparisons tests. TCRdb mirrors the immuneACCESS table, restricted to in-frame sequences. Some clones are absent from its copies; in checked studies, under half trace to an unresolved V gene, and the reason for the others is unknown. That table gives V, J and clone size, and the DNA gave D and trimming. The sample table lists 75,000 or so clones, approximately 90% of them with a count of one. The biggest ten clones account for 28% of the sample.

Summary of the overall study and its limitations: Only five to seven AZD1222 recipients were SARS-CoV-2 seropositive at baseline, limiting conclusions about previously exposed vaccinees. Reportedly, almost half of the unique spike-specific TCRs recognized epitopes lying outside the regions that are mutated in the B.1.351 and B.1.1.7 variants. CD4 TCRs associated with the vaccine covered the entire spike protein, and the dominant responses were in regions 160-218 and 743-854. After two AZD1222 doses, spike-specific TCR breadth and depth were significantly higher than at day 0 and than in MenACWY recipients. Participants were mostly white British, with more females than males. The authors suggested clonal diversity may have been underestimated. The 56-69-year group was small, and its depth increase did not reach significance, likely because of low power. Because no samples from the day 14 peak response were available, repertoires could be characterized only after the peak T cell response.

The chain couples TRBV5-1 to TRBJ2-3, with 12 bases aligning to TRBD2. The sequence was collected from an adult who received the AZD1222 COVID-19 vaccine. This specimen was peripheral blood, taken 28 days after the second AZD1222 dose. The CDR3 loop reads CASSLGLTSGSMDTQYF. In nucleotides, the sequence is TGCGCCAGCAGCTTGGGATTGACTAGCGGGAGCATGGATACGCAGTATTTT.